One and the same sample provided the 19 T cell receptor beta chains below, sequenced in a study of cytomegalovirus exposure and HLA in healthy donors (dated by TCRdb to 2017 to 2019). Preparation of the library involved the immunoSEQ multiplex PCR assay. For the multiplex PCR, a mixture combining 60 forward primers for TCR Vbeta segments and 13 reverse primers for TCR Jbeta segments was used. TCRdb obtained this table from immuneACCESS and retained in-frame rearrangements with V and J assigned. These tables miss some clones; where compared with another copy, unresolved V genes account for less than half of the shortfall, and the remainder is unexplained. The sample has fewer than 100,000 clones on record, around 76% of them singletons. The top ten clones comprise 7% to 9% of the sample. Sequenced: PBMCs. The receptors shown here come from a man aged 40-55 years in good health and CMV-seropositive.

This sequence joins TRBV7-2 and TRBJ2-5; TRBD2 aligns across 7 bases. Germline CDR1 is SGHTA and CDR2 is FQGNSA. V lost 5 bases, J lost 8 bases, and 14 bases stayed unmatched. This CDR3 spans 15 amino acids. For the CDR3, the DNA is TGTGCCAGCAGCCTCACTAGCGTTTCTTCAGAAACCCAGTACTTC. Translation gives CASSLTSVSSETQYF.

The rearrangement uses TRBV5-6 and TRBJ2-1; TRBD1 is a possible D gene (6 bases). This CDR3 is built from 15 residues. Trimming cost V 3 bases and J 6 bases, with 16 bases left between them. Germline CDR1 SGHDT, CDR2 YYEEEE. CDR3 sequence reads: CASSSPGVVVNEQFF. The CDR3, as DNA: TGTGCCAGCAGCTCCCCAGGGGTGGTGGTCAATGAGCAGTTCTTC.

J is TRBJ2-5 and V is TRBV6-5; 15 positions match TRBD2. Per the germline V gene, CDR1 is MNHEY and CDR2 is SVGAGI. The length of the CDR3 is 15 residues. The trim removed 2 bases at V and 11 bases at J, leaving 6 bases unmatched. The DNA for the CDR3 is TGTGCCAGCAGTTACACGGGACTAGCGGGAGGAGTGCAGTACTTC. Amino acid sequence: CASSYTGLAGGVQYF.

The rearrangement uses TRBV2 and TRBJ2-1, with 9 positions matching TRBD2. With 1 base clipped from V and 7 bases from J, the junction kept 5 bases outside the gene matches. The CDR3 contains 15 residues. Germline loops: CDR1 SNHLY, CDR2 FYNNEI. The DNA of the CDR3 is TGTGCCAGCAGTGAAGGAGCTAGCGGGGTAAATGAGCAGTTCTTC. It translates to CASSEGASGVNEQFF. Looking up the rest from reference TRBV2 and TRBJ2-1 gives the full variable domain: EPEVTQTPSHQVTQMGQEVILRCVPISNHLYFYWYRQILGQKVEFLVSFYNNEISEKSEIFDDQFSVERPDGSNFTLKIRSTKLEDSAMYFCASSEGASGVNEQFFGPGTRLTVL.

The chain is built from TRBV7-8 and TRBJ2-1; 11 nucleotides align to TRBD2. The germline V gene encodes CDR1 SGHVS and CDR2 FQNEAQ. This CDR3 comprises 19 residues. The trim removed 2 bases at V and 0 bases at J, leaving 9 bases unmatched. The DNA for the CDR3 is TGTGCCAGCAGCTTATTCTGGACTAGCGGGTCGGGCTCCTACAATGAGCAGTTCTTC. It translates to CASSLFWTSGSGSYNEQFF.

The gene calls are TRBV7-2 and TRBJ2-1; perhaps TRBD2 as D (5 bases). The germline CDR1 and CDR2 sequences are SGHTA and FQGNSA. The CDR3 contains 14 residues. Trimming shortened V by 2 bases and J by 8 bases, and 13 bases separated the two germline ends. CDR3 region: CASSLLRAADEQFF. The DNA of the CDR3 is TGTGCCAGCAGCTTATTGCGGGCGGCCGATGAGCAGTTCTTC. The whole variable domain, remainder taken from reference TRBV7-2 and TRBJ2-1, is GAGVSQSPSNKVTEKGKDVELRCDPISGHTALYWYRQSLGQGLEFLIYFQGNSAPDKSGLPSDRFSAERTGGSVSTLTIQRTQQEDSAVYLCASSLLRAADEQFFGPGTRLTVL.

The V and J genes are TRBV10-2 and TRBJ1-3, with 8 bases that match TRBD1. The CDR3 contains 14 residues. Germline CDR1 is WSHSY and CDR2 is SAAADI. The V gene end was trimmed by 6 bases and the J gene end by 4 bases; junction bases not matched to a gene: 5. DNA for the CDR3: TGCGCCAGCAGCCAGGGACAGGAGGGAAACACCATATATTTT. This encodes CASSQGQEGNTIYF.

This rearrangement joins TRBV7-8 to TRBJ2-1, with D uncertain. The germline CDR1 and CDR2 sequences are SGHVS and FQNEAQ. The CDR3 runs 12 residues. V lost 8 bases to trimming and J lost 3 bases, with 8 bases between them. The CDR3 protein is CASGLVYNEQFF. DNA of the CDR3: TGTGCCAGCGGCCTCGTCTACAATGAGCAGTTCTTC.

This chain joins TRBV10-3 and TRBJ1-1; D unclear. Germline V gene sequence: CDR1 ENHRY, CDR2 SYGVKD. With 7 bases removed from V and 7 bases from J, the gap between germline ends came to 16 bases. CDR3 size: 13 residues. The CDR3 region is CAIKRQDEGEAFF. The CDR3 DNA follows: TGTGCCATCAAGCGCCAGGATGAGGGTGAAGCTTTCTTT.

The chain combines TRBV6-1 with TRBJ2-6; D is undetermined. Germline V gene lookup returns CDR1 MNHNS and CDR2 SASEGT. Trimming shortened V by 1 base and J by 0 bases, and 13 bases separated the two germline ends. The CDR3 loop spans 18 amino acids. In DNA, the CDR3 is TGTGCCAGCAGTGAAGACCAGTATTTAAGCTCTGGGGCCAACGTCCTGACTTTC. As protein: CASSEDQYLSSGANVLTF.

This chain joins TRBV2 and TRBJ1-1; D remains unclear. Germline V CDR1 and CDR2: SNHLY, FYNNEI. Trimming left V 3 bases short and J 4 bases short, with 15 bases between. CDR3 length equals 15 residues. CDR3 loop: CASSDPRNPATEAFF. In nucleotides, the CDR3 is TGTGCCAGCAGTGATCCCAGGAATCCGGCCACTGAAGCTTTCTTT.

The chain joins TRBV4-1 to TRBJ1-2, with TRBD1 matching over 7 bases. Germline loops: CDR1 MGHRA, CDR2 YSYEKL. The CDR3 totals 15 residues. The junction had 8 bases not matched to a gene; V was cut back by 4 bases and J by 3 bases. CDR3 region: CASSPALGQHYGYTF. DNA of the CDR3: TGCGCCAGCAGCCCCGCCCTGGGACAGCACTATGGCTACACCTTC.

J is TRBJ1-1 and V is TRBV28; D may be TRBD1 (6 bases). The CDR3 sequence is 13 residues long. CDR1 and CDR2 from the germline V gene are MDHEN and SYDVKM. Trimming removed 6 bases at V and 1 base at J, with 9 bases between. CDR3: CASSRTENTEAFF. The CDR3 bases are TGTGCCAGCAGCCGGACAGAGAACACTGAAGCTTTCTTT.

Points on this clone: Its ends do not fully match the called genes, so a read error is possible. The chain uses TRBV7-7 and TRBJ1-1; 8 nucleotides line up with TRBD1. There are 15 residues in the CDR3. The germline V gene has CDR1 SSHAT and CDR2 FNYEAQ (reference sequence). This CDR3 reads CASSLKDRAAPEAFF. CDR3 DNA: TGTGCTAGCAGCTTAAAGGACAGGGCGGCCCCTGAAGCTTTCTTT.

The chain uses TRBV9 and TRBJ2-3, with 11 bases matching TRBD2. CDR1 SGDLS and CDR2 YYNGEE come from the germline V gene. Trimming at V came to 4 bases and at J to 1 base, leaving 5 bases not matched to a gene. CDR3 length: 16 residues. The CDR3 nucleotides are TGTGCCAGCAGCTACGTAGCGGGAGGGGGCACAGATACGCAGTATTTT. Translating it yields CASSYVAGGGTDTQYF.

The chain's CDR3 is CASSTYYEQYF. The CDR3, as DNA: TGTGCCAGCAGCACTTATTACGAGCAGTACTTC. This chain joins TRBV5-6 and TRBJ2-7; D remains ambiguous. The CDR3 sequence is 11 residues long. From germline, CDR1 is SGHDT and CDR2 YYEEEE. The V end was cut by 4 bases, the J end by 4 bases, with 6 bases between.

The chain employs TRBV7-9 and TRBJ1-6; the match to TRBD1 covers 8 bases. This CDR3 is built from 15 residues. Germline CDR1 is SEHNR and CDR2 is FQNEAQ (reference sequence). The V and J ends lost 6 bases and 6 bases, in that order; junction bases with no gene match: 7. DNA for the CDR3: TGTGCCAGCAGGGGAACAGGGGGGGGTAATTCACCCCTCCACTTT. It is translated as CASRGTGGGNSPLHF.

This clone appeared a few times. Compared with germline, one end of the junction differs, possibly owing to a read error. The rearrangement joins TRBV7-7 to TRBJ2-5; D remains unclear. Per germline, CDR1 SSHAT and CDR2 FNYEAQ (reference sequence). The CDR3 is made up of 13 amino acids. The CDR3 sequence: CASSLSVQETQYF. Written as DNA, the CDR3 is TGTGCTAGCAGCTTATCAGTACAAGAGACCCAGTACTTC.

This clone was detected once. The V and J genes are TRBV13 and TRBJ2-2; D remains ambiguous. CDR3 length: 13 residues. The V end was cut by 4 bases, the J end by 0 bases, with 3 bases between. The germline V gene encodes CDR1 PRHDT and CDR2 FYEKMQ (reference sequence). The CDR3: CASSSSNTGELFF. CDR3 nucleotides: TGTGCCAGCAGCTCCTCGAACACCGGGGAGCTGTTTTTT.